The sequence of this T cell receptor (beta chain) was determined in a study of T cell responses to AZD1222 COVID-19 vaccine. The CDR3 totals 13 residues. Deletions cut 1 base from V and 11 bases from J, with 14 bases between. The germline V gene has CDR1 SGHTA and CDR2 FQGNSA. Notes on this clone: No antigen is known for it.

Clones were read by immunoSEQ multiplex PCR, and TCRdb kept only the in-frame ones, dropping some. The table lists some 80,000 clones, approximately 89% of them singletons. Whole-study results and caveats: Spike regions recognized by vaccine-associated CD4 TCRs spanned the protein, led by 160-218 and 743-854. Clonal diversity may have been underestimated in mostly white British donors. Seropositivity was recorded at baseline in only five to seven AZD1222 recipients. Variant regions that are unmutated are reportedly the target of nearly half of spike-specific TCRs.

Here the sequenced sample was peripheral blood, taken 28 days after the second dose of the MenACWY control vaccine. The V gene is TRBV7-2, the J gene TRBJ1-1, with D unclear. This clonotype was sampled from an adult who received the MenACWY meningococcal vaccine as a control. CDR3 residues: CASSLGFRRDAFF. CDR3 nucleotides: TGTGCCAGCAGCTTAGGATTTCGGAGGGATGCTTTCTTT.